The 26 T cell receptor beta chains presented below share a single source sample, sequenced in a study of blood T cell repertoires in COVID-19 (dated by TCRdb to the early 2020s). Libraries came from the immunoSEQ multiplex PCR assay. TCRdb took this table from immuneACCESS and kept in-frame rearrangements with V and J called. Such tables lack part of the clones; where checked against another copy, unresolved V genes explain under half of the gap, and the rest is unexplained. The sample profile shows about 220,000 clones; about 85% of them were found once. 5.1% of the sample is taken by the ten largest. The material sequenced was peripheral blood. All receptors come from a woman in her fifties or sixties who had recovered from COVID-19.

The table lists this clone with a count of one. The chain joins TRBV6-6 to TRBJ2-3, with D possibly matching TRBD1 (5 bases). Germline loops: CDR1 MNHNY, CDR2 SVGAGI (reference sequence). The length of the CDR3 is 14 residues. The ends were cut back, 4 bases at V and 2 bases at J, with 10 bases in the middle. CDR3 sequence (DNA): TGTGCCAGCAGTTTCGCGGACACCACAGATACGCAGTATTTT. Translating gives CASSFADTTDTQYF.

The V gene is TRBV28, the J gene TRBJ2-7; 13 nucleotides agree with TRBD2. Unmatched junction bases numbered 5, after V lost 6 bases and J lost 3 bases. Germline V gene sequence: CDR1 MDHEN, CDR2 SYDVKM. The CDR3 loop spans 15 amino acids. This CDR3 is CASSLLAGGLYEQYF. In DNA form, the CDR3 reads TGTGCCAGCAGCTTACTAGCGGGGGGGCTCTACGAGCAGTACTTC.

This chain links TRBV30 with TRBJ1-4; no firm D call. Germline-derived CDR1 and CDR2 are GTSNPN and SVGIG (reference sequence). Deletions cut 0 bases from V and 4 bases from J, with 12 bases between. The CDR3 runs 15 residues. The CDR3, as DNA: TGTGCCTGGAGTGTACTAGGACGGGATAATGAAAAACTGTTTTTT. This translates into CAWSVLGRDNEKLFF.

The CDR3, as DNA: TGTGCCAGTAGTATTGGGGAGGGGGGGACTGAAGCTTTCTTT. The encoded protein is CASSIGEGGTEAFF. V gene TRBV19 combines with J gene TRBJ1-1; D possibly corresponds to TRBD1 (6 bases). Trimming shortened V by 3 bases and J by 5 bases, and 13 bases separated the two germline ends. The CDR3 is made up of 14 amino acids. Germline V lookup: CDR1 LNHDA, CDR2 SQIVND (reference sequence). The entire variable domain, with the rest obtained from reference TRBV19 and TRBJ1-1, is as follows: DGGITQSPKYLFRKEGQNVTLSCEQNLNHDAMYWYRQDPGQGLRLIYYSQIVNDFQKGDIAEGYSVSREKKESFPLTVTSAQKNPTAFYLCASSIGEGGTEAFFGQGTRLTVV.

CDR3: CASSPGLPTEQYF. The CDR3 DNA reads as TGTGCCAGCAGCCCGGGACTGCCAACGGAGCAGTACTTC. The rearrangement joins TRBV12-3 or TRBV12-4 to TRBJ2-7; weak D call: TRBD2 (6 bases). This CDR3 has 13 residues. The germline V and J ends were trimmed by 6 bases and 7 bases, with 16 bases remaining between them.

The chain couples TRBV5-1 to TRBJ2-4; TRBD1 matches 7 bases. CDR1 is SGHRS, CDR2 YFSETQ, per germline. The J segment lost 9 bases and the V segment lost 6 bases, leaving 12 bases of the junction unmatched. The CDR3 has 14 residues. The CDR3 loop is CASTRTGQKGIQYF. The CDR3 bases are TGCGCCAGCACCCGGACAGGCCAAAAGGGCATTCAGTACTTC.

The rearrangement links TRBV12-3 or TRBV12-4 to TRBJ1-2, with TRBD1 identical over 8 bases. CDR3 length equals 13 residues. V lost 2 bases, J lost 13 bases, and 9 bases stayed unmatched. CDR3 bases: TGTGCCAGCAGTTTACTAGGACAGGGAATTGTCACCTTC. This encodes CASSLLGQGIVTF.

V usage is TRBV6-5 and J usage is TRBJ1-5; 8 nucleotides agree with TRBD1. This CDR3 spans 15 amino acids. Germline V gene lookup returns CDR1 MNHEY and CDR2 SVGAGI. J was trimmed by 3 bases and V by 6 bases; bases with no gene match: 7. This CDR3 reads CASSPTGVDNQPQHF. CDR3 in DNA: TGTGCCAGCAGCCCGACAGGGGTGGACAATCAGCCCCAGCATTTT.

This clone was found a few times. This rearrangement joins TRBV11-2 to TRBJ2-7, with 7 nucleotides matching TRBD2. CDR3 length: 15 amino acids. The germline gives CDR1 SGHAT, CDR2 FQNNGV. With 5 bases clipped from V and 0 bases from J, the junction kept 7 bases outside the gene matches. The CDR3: CASSPLALVSYEQYF. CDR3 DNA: TGTGCCAGCAGCCCACTAGCGTTGGTCTCCTACGAGCAGTACTTC.

The CDR3 region has the DNA TGTGCCAGCAGCCCGGGGACAGGAGTTTACTACGAGCAGTACTTC. Amino acids: CASSPGTGVYYEQYF. V usage is TRBV7-2 and J usage is TRBJ2-7, with 8 nucleotides matching TRBD1. Trimming at V came to 5 bases and at J to 3 bases, leaving 9 bases not matched to a gene. Germline loops: CDR1 SGHTA, CDR2 FQGNSA. This CDR3 has 15 amino acids.

CDR3 bases: TGTGCCAGCAGCCAAGATGCAGTAGGACAGGATGGCTACACCTTC. Translation: CASSQDAVGQDGYTF. V and J are TRBV3-1 (or the pseudogene TRBV3-2) and TRBJ1-2, with 7 bases identical to TRBD1. CDR1 is LGHDT and CDR2 is YNNKEL in the germline V gene (reference sequence). This CDR3 is built from 15 residues. With V trimmed by 0 bases and J by 6 bases, 7 bases remained unmatched.

The CDR3 DNA is TGCGCCAGCAGCTCGGGGACATTTAACACAGATACGCAGTATTTT. Translation: CASSSGTFNTDTQYF. This chain connects TRBV5-1 to TRBJ2-3; D may be TRBD1 (6 bases). CDR1 is SGHRS, CDR2 YFSETQ, per germline. The CDR3 sequence is 15 residues long. With 3 bases removed from V and 2 bases from J, the gap between germline ends came to 13 bases.

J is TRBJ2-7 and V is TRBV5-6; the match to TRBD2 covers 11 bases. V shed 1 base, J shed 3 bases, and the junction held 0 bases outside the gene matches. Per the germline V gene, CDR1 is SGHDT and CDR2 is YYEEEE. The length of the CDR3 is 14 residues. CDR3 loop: CASSLTSGGYEQYF. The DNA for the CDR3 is TGTGCCAGCAGCTTGACTAGCGGGGGCTACGAGCAGTACTTC.

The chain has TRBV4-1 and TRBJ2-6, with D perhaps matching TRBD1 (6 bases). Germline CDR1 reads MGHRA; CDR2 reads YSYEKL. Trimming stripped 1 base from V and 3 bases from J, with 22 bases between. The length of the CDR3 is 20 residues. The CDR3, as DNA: TGCGCCAGCAGCCAAGTGGGCGTCAACAGGGAGCTGAGTGGGGCCAACGTCCTGACTTTC. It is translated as CASSQVGVNRELSGANVLTF.

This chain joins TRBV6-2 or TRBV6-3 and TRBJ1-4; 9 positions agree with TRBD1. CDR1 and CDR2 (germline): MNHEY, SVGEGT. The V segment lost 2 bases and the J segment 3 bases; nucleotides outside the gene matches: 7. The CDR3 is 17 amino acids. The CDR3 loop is CASSYETGGASNEKLFF. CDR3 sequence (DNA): TGTGCCAGCAGTTACGAAACAGGGGGCGCGTCTAATGAAAAACTGTTTTTT.

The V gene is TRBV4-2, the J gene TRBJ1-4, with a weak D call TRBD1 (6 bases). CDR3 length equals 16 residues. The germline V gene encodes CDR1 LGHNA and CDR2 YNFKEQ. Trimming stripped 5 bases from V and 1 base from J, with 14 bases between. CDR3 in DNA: TGTGCCAGCAGCGGGAAGGGGGGGGGAACTAATGAAAAACTGTTTTTT. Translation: CASSGKGGGTNEKLFF.

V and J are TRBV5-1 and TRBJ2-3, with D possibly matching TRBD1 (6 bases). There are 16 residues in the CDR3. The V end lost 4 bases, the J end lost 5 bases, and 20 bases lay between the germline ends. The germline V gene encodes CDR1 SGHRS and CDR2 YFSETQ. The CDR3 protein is CASSLYDRSPGDTQYF. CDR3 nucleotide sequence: TGCGCCAGCAGCCTCTACGACAGGTCCCCAGGAGATACGCAGTATTTT.

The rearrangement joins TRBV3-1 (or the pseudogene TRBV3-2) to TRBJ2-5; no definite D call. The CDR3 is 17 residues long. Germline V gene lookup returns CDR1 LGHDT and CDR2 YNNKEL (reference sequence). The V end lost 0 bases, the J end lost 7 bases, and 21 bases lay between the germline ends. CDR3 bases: TGTGCCAGCAGCCAAGACAAGCCCGCCCTAGTGTTAGGGACCCAGTACTTC. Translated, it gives CASSQDKPALVLGTQYF.

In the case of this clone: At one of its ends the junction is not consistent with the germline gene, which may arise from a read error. As DNA, the CDR3 is TGTGCTAGCAGCGAGCTCAGGGGCCACTCCGGGAACACCATATATTTT. Translation: CASSELRGHSGNTIYF. V and J are TRBV7-7 and TRBJ1-3, with D possibly being TRBD1 (6 bases). The CDR3 loop spans 16 amino acids. Germline V lookup: CDR1 SSHAT, CDR2 FNYEAQ (reference sequence).

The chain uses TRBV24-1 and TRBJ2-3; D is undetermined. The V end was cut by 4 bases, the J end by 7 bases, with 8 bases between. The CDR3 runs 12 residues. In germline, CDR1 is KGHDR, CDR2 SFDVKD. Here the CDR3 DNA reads TGTGCCACCAGTGAATCCGGGTATACGCAGTATTTT. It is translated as CATSESGYTQYF.

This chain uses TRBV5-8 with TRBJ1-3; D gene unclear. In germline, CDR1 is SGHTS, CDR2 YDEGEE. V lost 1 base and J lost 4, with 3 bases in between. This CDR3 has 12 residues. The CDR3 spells CASSLLGNTIYF. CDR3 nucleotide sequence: TGTGCCAGCAGCTTGCTCGGAAACACCATATATTTT.

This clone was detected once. CDR3 DNA: TGTGCCAGCAGCCTCCGGGGGAACTATGGCTACACCTTC. As protein: CASSLRGNYGYTF. The chain recombines TRBV6-5 with TRBJ1-2; a possible D gene is TRBD1 (5 bases). Trimming removed 6 bases at V and 2 bases at J, with 10 bases between. Per germline, CDR1 MNHEY and CDR2 SVGAGI. The CDR3 covers 13 residues.

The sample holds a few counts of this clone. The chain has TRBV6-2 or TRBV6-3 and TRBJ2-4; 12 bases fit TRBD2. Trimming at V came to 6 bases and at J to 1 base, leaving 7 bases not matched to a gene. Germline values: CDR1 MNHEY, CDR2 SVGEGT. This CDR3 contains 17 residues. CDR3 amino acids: CASSFPLAGGAKNIQYF. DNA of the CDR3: TGTGCCAGCAGCTTCCCGCTAGCGGGGGGGGCCAAAAACATTCAGTACTTC.

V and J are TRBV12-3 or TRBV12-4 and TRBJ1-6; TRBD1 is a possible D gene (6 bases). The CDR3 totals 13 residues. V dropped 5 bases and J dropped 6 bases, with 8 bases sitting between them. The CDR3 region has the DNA TGTGCCAGCAGTGGACAGAGTAATTCACCCCTCCACTTT. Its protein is CASSGQSNSPLHF.

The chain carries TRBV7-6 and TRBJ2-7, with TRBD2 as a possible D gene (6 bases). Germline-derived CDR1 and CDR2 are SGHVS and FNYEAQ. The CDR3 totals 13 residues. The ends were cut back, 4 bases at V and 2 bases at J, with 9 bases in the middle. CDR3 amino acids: CASSSGLAYEQYF. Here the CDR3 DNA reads TGTGCCAGCAGCTCGGGACTTGCCTACGAGCAGTACTTC. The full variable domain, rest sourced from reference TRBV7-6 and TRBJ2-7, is GAGVSQSPRYKVTKRGQDVALRCDPISGHVSLYWYRQALGQGPEFLTYFNYEAQQDKSGLPNDRFSAERPEGSISTLTIQRTEQRDSAMYRCASSSGLAYEQYFGPGTRLTVT.

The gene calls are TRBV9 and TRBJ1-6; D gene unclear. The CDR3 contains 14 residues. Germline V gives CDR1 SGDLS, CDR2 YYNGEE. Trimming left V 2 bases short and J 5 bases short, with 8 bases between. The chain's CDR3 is CASSVGRNNSPLHF. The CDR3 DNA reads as TGTGCCAGCAGCGTGGGCAGAAATAATTCACCCCTCCACTTT.